This T cell receptor beta chain was recovered during a study of early T cells in non-severe SARS-CoV-2 infection. About the research overall: Unsorted whole-blood RNA was sequenced in bulk, leaving chains unpaired.

Unique molecular identifiers (one per individual cDNA molecule) were attached. TCRdb re-called the 5' RACE reads with MiXCR, one entry per CDR3 protein. The data contain tens of thousands of distinct CDR3 sequences, 11% of them singletons. Study observations and caveats: Matching against VDJdb likely underestimated virus-specific expansions, favoring anti-spike CD8.

This clonotype occurred a few times. Its matching antigen is unknown. The CDR3 loop spans 17 amino acids. Germline assignment: CDR1 SGHRS and CDR2 YFSETQ. The J segment lost 8 bases and the V segment lost 1 base, leaving 17 bases of the junction unmatched. This sequence was found in an adult who was a healthcare worker with PCR-confirmed SARS-CoV-2 infection or an uninfected control (not recorded which). The chain joins TRBV5-1 to TRBJ1-2, with 7 bases lining up with TRBD1. The sample comprised whole blood. CDR3 nucleotides: TGCGCCAGCAGCTTGAGAAGCTTCGAAGGGGGCTCGGGCGGCTACACCTTC. Protein sequence: CASSLRSFEGGSGGYTF.